A single sample is the source of the 27 T cell receptor beta chains below, sequenced in a study of Ad26.COV2.S vaccination and SARS-CoV-2 variants. The assay was immunoSEQ multiplex PCR, and TCRdb's table has in-frame clones only and misses some. Of about 460,000 clones in the sample, nearly 90% were seen once. Treatment in this sample: 15 to 20 received Ad26.COV2.S at low or high dose, single or two shots; 5 received placebo; per-sample allocation not given. Sampling happened 63 days after the first vaccine or placebo injection. The sequences come from peripheral blood, collected in a trial of Ad26.COV2.S vaccine versus placebo. The receptors derive from a person aged 18-65 years who received the Ad26.COV2.S COVID-19 vaccine or a placebo.

V usage is TRBV5-4 and J usage is TRBJ1-2, with TRBD1 matching 7 bases. In germline, CDR1 is SGHNT, CDR2 YYREEE (reference sequence). The CDR3 is made up of 14 amino acids. Trimming cost V 4 bases and J 4 bases; bases outside gene matches: 7. CDR3 nucleotide sequence: TGTGCCAGCAGCGCATGGGGACAGATCTATGGCTACACCTTC. Its protein is CASSAWGQIYGYTF.

The chain couples TRBV10-2 to TRBJ2-7; TRBD1 matches at 9 bases. Germline lookup yields CDR1 WSHSY and CDR2 SAAADI. The CDR3 runs 20 residues. The trim removed 1 base at V and 0 bases at J, leaving 16 bases unmatched. CDR3 DNA: TGCGCCAGCAGTGAGTTCCTTTGGGCACAGGGGGCCAAAAGCTCCTACGAGCAGTACTTC. As protein: CASSEFLWAQGAKSSYEQYF.

Points on this clone: This sample includes further DNA sequences coding for the same CDR3. This sequence joins TRBV14 and TRBJ1-3; 7 nucleotides agree with TRBD1. The CDR3 spans 14 residues. The germline CDR1 and CDR2 sequences are SGHDN and FVKESK. The V gene end was trimmed by 4 bases and the J gene end by 2 bases; junction bases not matched to a gene: 2. The CDR3 region has the DNA TGTGCCAGCAGCCCCGGGACAGCTGGAAACACCATATATTTT. It yields the protein CASSPGTAGNTIYF. The complete variable domain, with remaining parts taken from reference TRBV14 and TRBJ1-3, reads EAGVTQFPSHSVIEKGQTVTLRCDPISGHDNLYWYRRVMGKEIKFLLHFVKESKQDESGMPNNRFLAERTGGTYSTLKVQPAELEDSGVYFCASSPGTAGNTIYFGEGSWLTVV.

Only one count was recorded for this clone. The chain uses TRBV14 and TRBJ1-1; D call uncertain. Germline CDR1 and CDR2: SGHDN and FVKESK. This CDR3 comprises 14 residues. Trimming left V 2 bases short and J 9 bases short, with 16 bases between. The CDR3 sequence is CASSQISGKTKAFF. The CDR3 coding sequence is TGTGCCAGCAGCCAAATATCCGGGAAAACCAAAGCTTTCTTT.

This chain uses TRBV7-9 with TRBJ2-3; D gene uncertain. The CDR3 runs to 14 residues. Trimming removed 4 bases at V and 2 bases at J, with 10 bases between. The V gene's germline CDR1 is SEHNR and CDR2 FQNEAQ (reference sequence). The CDR3 DNA follows: TGTGCCAGCAGCTACGGACGGGCCACAGATACGCAGTATTTT. This encodes CASSYGRATDTQYF.

The chain carries TRBV15 and TRBJ1-2; perhaps TRBD1 as D (5 bases). The CDR3 is 15 residues long. V was pared by 3 bases and J by 5 bases, with 16 bases between. Germline CDR1 and CDR2: LNHNV and YYDKDF (reference sequence). DNA of the CDR3: TGTGCCACCAGCAGGGCAGGGAAAGGGTTTTATGGCTACACCTTC. Its translation: CATSRAGKGFYGYTF.

This clone occurred a few times. The V gene is TRBV3-1 (or the pseudogene TRBV3-2), the J gene TRBJ2-7; D not resolved. The ends were cut back, 1 base at V and 7 bases at J, with 20 bases in the middle. Germline V gene sequence: CDR1 LGHDT, CDR2 YNNKEL (reference sequence). The CDR3 totals 16 residues. The CDR3 loop reads CASSQAGGSVVREQYF. CDR3 DNA sequence: TGTGCCAGCAGCCAAGCCGGTGGCTCCGTTGTTCGGGAGCAGTACTTC.

J is TRBJ1-1 and V is TRBV30; D remains unclear. The V gene's germline CDR1 is GTSNPN and CDR2 SVGIG (reference sequence). The CDR3 has 15 amino acids. V was cut by 2 bases and J by 1 base, with 14 bases left in between. DNA of the CDR3: TGTGCCTGGAGTAGGAACCCTAACCCGAACACTGAAGCTTTCTTT. Translating gives CAWSRNPNPNTEAFF. The full variable domain, completed using reference TRBV30 and TRBJ1-1, is SQTIHQWPATLVQPVGSPLSLECTVEGTSNPNLYWYRQAAGRGLQLLFYSVGIGQISSEVPQNLSASRPQDRQFILSSKKLLLSDSGFYLCAWSRNPNPNTEAFFGQGTRLTVV.

The chain is built from TRBV4-1 and TRBJ2-7; possibly TRBD1 for D (6 bases). Trimming shortened V by 1 base and J by 3 bases, and 10 bases separated the two germline ends. The germline V gene has CDR1 MGHRA and CDR2 YSYEKL. The CDR3 consists of 14 residues. The CDR3 coding sequence is TGCGCCAGCAGCCAAGTAGGGACACGCTACGAGCAGTACTTC. Its translation is CASSQVGTRYEQYF.

The V call is TRBV7-2, the J call TRBJ1-2, with D possibly being TRBD1 (6 bases). The V end was cut by 6 bases, the J end by 6 bases, with 20 bases between. Germline lookup yields CDR1 SGHTA and CDR2 FQGNSA. The CDR3 is 15 amino acids. CDR3 sequence: CASRTAGTPTHGYTF. The CDR3 region has the DNA TGTGCCAGCAGAACTGCCGGGACACCGACCCATGGCTACACCTTC.

This rearrangement joins TRBV2 to TRBJ1-1; possible D gene TRBD1, 5 bases. CDR1 and CDR2 from the germline V gene are SNHLY and FYNNEI. V gave up 7 bases and J gave up 3 bases, with 15 bases separating them. This CDR3 contains 14 residues. The CDR3 reads CASTESPGHTEAFF. The CDR3 nucleotides are TGTGCCAGCACAGAGTCCCCAGGGCACACTGAAGCTTTCTTT.

V usage is TRBV2 and J usage is TRBJ1-2; D perhaps matches TRBD1 (5 bases). Germline V gene lookup returns CDR1 SNHLY and CDR2 FYNNEI. The CDR3 length is 10 residues. Trimming removed 4 bases from V and 13 bases from J, with 10 bases in between. CDR3 region: CASSGQRLTF. The CDR3, as DNA: TGTGCCAGCAGTGGACAGCGGCTCACCTTC.

The rearrangement uses TRBV7-6 and TRBJ2-4, with D perhaps matching TRBD1 or TRBD2 (6 bases each). CDR1 and CDR2 (germline): SGHVS, FNYEAQ. V was trimmed by 5 bases and J by 3 bases, leaving 14 bases between them. The CDR3 totals 15 residues. The DNA for the CDR3 is TGTGCCAGCAGCCCGTCGGGGGCAGGCAAAAACATTCAGTACTTC. Translation gives CASSPSGAGKNIQYF.

The CDR3: CASSQGQVNSPLHF. The DNA for the CDR3 is TGTGCCAGCAGCCAAGGACAGGTTAATTCACCCCTCCACTTT. The chain has TRBV3-1 (or the pseudogene TRBV3-2) and TRBJ1-6; the D gene is possibly TRBD1 (6 bases). The V and J ends lost 1 base and 6 bases respectively, with 7 bases between them. CDR1 is LGHDT, CDR2 YNNKEL, per germline (reference sequence). The CDR3 sequence is 14 residues long.

This clone was found a few times. CDR3 coding DNA: TGTGCCAGCAGCTCCACATCAGACAGGGGTCGCACTGAAGCTTTCTTT. It encodes CASSSTSDRGRTEAFF. The rearrangement links TRBV11-3 to TRBJ1-1, with 8 bases lining up with TRBD1. J gave up 4 bases and V 4 bases, and 11 bases lay outside the gene matches. CDR3 size: 16 residues. CDR1 is SGHNT, CDR2 YENEEA, per germline.

This clone was recorded once. The rearrangement joins TRBV11-3 to TRBJ2-2; TRBD2 might be the D (7 bases). The CDR3 has 18 residues. Trimming shortened V by 5 bases and J by 7 bases, and 26 bases separated the two germline ends. Germline loops: CDR1 SGHNT, CDR2 YENEEA. This chain's CDR3 is CASSPARGRGGLIGELFF. The CDR3 DNA sequence: TGTGCCAGCAGCCCGGCGAGGGGAAGGGGGGGCCTTATCGGGGAGCTGTTTTTT.

The V call is TRBV5-4, the J call TRBJ1-2; D gene uncertain. V was cut by 1 base and J by 4 bases, with 14 bases left in between. CDR3 length: 15 amino acids. The germline CDR1 and CDR2 sequences are SGHNT and YYREEE (reference sequence). As DNA, the CDR3 is TGTGCCAGCAGCTTGTCCTCGGGGTACCCCTATGGCTACACCTTC. It codes for CASSLSSGYPYGYTF.

The rearrangement joins TRBV9 to TRBJ2-1; 10 bases align to TRBD2. The CDR3 consists of 13 residues. The junction had 2 bases not matched to a gene; V was cut back by 7 bases and J by 4 bases. The germline V gene has CDR1 SGDLS and CDR2 YYNGEE. The CDR3 loop is CASQAGGYNEQFF. CDR3 nucleotides: TGTGCCAGCCAAGCGGGGGGGTACAATGAGCAGTTCTTC.

This chain connects TRBV28 to TRBJ1-2; TRBD1 matches 10 bases. V dropped 5 bases and J dropped 0; count of bases not matched to a gene: 9. CDR3 size: 17 residues. Germline V gene lookup returns CDR1 MDHEN and CDR2 SYDVKM. Here the CDR3 DNA reads TGTGCCAGCAGTCTTTCTCTGGACAGGGGGGCTAACTATGGCTACACCTTC. Translation: CASSLSLDRGANYGYTF.

The CDR3 DNA reads as TGTGCCACCAGCAGAGCGGGGAGGGCCAACGATGAGCAGTTCTTC. This codes for CATSRAGRANDEQFF. The chain combines TRBV15 with TRBJ2-1; 7 bases are a match to TRBD2. The V gene's germline CDR1 is LNHNV and CDR2 YYDKDF (reference sequence). The ends lost 1 base at V and 8 bases at J; junction bases unmatched: 8. CDR3 size: 15 residues.

This clone appeared once. The CDR3 is CASSLTVLAGNTGELFF. CDR3 DNA: TGTGCCAGCAGCTTAACAGTTCTAGCGGGAAACACCGGGGAGCTGTTTTTT. The chain joins TRBV7-3 to TRBJ2-2; 9 bases line up with TRBD2. The CDR3 has 17 amino acids. Losses at the gene ends were 0 bases for V and 2 bases for J; bases not matched to a gene: 4. CDR1 is SGHTA, CDR2 FQGTGA, per germline.

The gene calls are TRBV9 and TRBJ2-7; D uncertain. Trimming took 5 bases from V and 6 from J, leaving 15 bases between them. CDR1 SGDLS and CDR2 YYNGEE come from the germline V gene. The CDR3 runs to 13 residues. The CDR3 DNA follows: TGTGCCAGCAGTCCCCCGGACCCGGCCGAGCAGTACTTC. It yields the protein CASSPPDPAEQYF.

The CDR3 here is CASSLGPGRPQHF. CDR3 bases: TGTGCCAGCAGTTTGGGTCCCGGTCGGCCCCAGCATTTT. The chain employs TRBV28 and TRBJ1-5; D gene unclear. Deletions cut 3 bases from V and 9 bases from J, with 12 bases between. Germline CDR1 reads MDHEN; CDR2 reads SYDVKM. This CDR3 contains 13 residues.

V and J are TRBV27 and TRBJ1-5; TRBD1 might be the D (5 bases). Germline CDR1 MNHEY, CDR2 SMNVEV (reference sequence). The CDR3 extends over 17 amino acids. The V end was cut by 4 bases, the J end by 5 bases, with 21 bases between. This CDR3 reads CASSSMHHGGDDQPQHF. The CDR3 DNA sequence: TGTGCCAGCAGTTCAATGCACCACGGGGGGGACGATCAGCCCCAGCATTTT.

This chain links TRBV3-1 (or the pseudogene TRBV3-2) with TRBJ2-6; D may match TRBD1 or TRBD2 (5 bases each). CDR1 LGHDT and CDR2 YNNKEL come from the germline V gene (reference sequence). This CDR3 has 18 amino acids. Trimming took 4 bases from V and 1 from J, leaving 17 bases between them. This chain's CDR3 is CASSPRDARESGANVLTF. For the CDR3, the DNA is TGTGCCAGCAGCCCCCGGGACGCCAGAGAGTCTGGGGCCAACGTCCTGACTTTC.

The chain is built from TRBV5-8 and TRBJ2-1; TRBD2 aligns across 7 bases. CDR1 SGHTS and CDR2 YDEGEE come from the germline V gene. The length of the CDR3 is 15 residues. V lost 4 bases to trimming and J lost 4 bases; unmatched junction nucleotides: 8. The CDR3 protein is CASSPGLENYNEQFF. Here the CDR3 DNA reads TGTGCCAGCAGCCCCGGACTAGAAAATTACAATGAGCAGTTCTTC.

A few counts support this clone. This rearrangement joins TRBV10-3 to TRBJ2-7; D gene uncertain. This CDR3 region has 13 residues. CDR1 is ENHRY and CDR2 is SYGVKD in the germline V gene. The V end lost 6 bases, the J end lost 2 bases, and 11 bases lay between the germline ends. CDR3 loop: CAIRDDGTYEQYF. In DNA, the CDR3 is TGTGCCATCAGGGACGACGGCACCTACGAGCAGTACTTC.